Following are 13 T cell receptor beta chains from one sample sequenced in a study of blood T cell repertoires in COVID-19. The data were produced by immunoSEQ multiplex PCR, yet TCRdb's version contains in-frame clones alone and is incomplete. The top ten hold approximately 8.2% of the sample, which has 200,000 to 250,000 clones, 65% to 90% seen once. The sample taken for sequencing was PBMCs or T cells enriched from blood (not recorded which). Source of these receptors: a woman in her forties or fifties with acute COVID-19.

With respect to this clone: Germline and junction disagree at one end, which may indicate a read error. The V call is TRBV9, the J call TRBJ1-2; D unresolved. The CDR3 runs to 11 residues. Germline CDR1 reads SGDLS; CDR2 reads YYNGEE. The CDR3 here is CASSSRLALFF. CDR3 nucleotide sequence: TGTGCCAGCAGCTCCCGACTGGCCCTTTTCTTC.

The J gene is TRBJ2-1, the V gene TRBV10-1, with a tentative D call TRBD2 (6 bases). The V and J ends lost 5 bases and 7 bases respectively, with 18 bases between them. The CDR3 is 15 residues long. Per germline, CDR1 WNHNN and CDR2 SYGVQD (reference sequence). The CDR3 DNA reads as TGCGCCAGCAGTCAGACGAGGACTGCGGGGAATGAGCAGTTCTTC. It yields the protein CASSQTRTAGNEQFF.

CDR3 loop: CASSPTAERNTEAFF. CDR3 in DNA: TGTGCCAGCTCACCCACGGCGGAAAGAAACACTGAAGCTTTCTTT. This sequence joins TRBV18 and TRBJ1-1; D unresolved. The V gene's germline CDR1 is KGHSH and CDR2 LQKENI. The CDR3 has 15 amino acids. V lost 3 bases, J lost 2 bases, and 13 bases lay in between.

J is TRBJ2-5 and V is TRBV11-2, with 7 bases matching TRBD1. This CDR3 is built from 14 residues. J lost 7 bases, V lost 5 bases, and 10 bases had no gene match. Germline V lookup: CDR1 SGHAT, CDR2 FQNNGV. The CDR3 region has the DNA TGTGCCAGCAGCCATTACAAGGGGGCTGGGACCCAGTACTTC. Its translation: CASSHYKGAGTQYF.

The chain links TRBV6-2 or TRBV6-3 to TRBJ2-7; 7 nucleotides line up with TRBD1. Germline V gene data show CDR1 as MNHEY and CDR2 as SVGEGT. This CDR3 is 17 amino acids long. J was trimmed by 0 bases and V by 5 bases; bases with no gene match: 13. The CDR3 is CASSRARDRTGSYEQYF. The CDR3 coding sequence is TGTGCCAGCAGTAGAGCCCGGGACAGAACCGGCTCCTACGAGCAGTACTTC.

V usage is TRBV12-3 or TRBV12-4 and J usage is TRBJ1-1; D remains ambiguous. The CDR3 is made up of 12 amino acids. Trimming removed 3 bases at V and 8 bases at J, with 10 bases between. This CDR3 is CASSLGGREAFF. CDR3 nucleotide sequence: TGTGCCAGCAGTTTGGGAGGGAGGGAAGCTTTCTTT.

In its sample, this clone was seen a few times. The chain carries TRBV6-5 and TRBJ2-2; 7 nucleotides agree with TRBD1. This CDR3 has 14 residues. The germline V gene has CDR1 MNHEY and CDR2 SVGAGI. Trimming cost V 5 bases and J 4 bases; bases outside gene matches: 4. CDR3 bases: TGTGCCAGCAGTAAGGGACAGACCACCGGGGAGCTGTTTTTT. Its translation: CASSKGQTTGELFF.

The chain couples TRBV4-1 to TRBJ2-1; TRBD2 matches 9 bases. J lost 4 bases, V lost 4 bases, and 8 bases had no gene match. The CDR3 is 16 residues long. Germline CDR1 MGHRA, CDR2 YSYEKL. The CDR3 nucleotides read TGCGCCAGCAGCCCTCCCCTACTAGCGGGTTACAATGAGCAGTTCTTC. Translating gives CASSPPLLAGYNEQFF.

The chain carries TRBV7-6 and TRBJ1-6; 9 bases match TRBD1. The CDR3 runs 17 residues. Trimming removed 2 bases from V and 6 bases from J; junction bases left unmatched: 8. Germline V gene data show CDR1 as SGHVS and CDR2 as FNYEAQ. The CDR3 nucleotides are TGTGCCAGCAGCTTACGCGCTCCGGGACAGGGTAATTCACCCCTCCACTTT. Translation: CASSLRAPGQGNSPLHF. Full variable domain (rest looked up from reference TRBV7-6 and TRBJ1-6): GAGVSQSPRYKVTKRGQDVALRCDPISGHVSLYWYRQALGQGPEFLTYFNYEAQQDKSGLPNDRFSAERPEGSISTLTIQRTEQRDSAMYRCASSLRAPGQGNSPLHFGNGTRLTVT.

The chain recombines TRBV7-9 with TRBJ1-6; 9 nucleotides align to TRBD1. CDR1 and CDR2 (germline): SEHNR, FQNEAQ (reference sequence). With V trimmed by 7 bases and J by 7 bases, 11 bases remained unmatched. This CDR3 is 16 amino acids long. CDR3 coding DNA: TGTGCCAGCACCGTTTTCCGGGACAGGGTAAATTCACCCCTCCACTTT. Encoded protein: CASTVFRDRVNSPLHF.

In DNA, the CDR3 is TGTGCCAGCAGCTTCAACGGGGGGGGAGAGACCCAGTACTTC. It codes for CASSFNGGGETQYF. The chain joins TRBV7-2 to TRBJ2-5; 8 bases match TRBD2. CDR1 and CDR2 from the germline V gene are SGHTA and FQGNSA. V dropped 3 bases and J dropped 4; count of bases not matched to a gene: 4. This CDR3 comprises 14 residues.

The chain is built from TRBV9 and TRBJ2-3, with a weak D call TRBD1 (5 bases). The ends were cut back, 0 bases at V and 5 bases at J, with 13 bases in the middle. Germline V gives CDR1 SGDLS, CDR2 YYNGEE. CDR3 size: 15 residues. CDR3 sequence (DNA): TGTGCCAGCAGCGTAGGCTCAGGGTTAAAAGATACGCAGTATTTT. It is translated as CASSVGSGLKDTQYF.

Note on this clone: The sample carries other DNA sequences with the same CDR3. V usage is TRBV5-1 and J usage is TRBJ2-1, with 7 bases fitting TRBD2. This CDR3 has 14 residues. Trimming took 0 bases from V and 7 from J; bases not matched to a gene: 4. The germline V gene encodes CDR1 SGHRS and CDR2 YFSETQ. The CDR3: CASSLAASGNEQFF. The CDR3 DNA reads as TGCGCCAGCAGCTTGGCGGCTAGCGGAAATGAGCAGTTCTTC.